This TCR beta chain was sequenced in a study of tumor-infiltrating lymphocytes in primary liver carcinoma. Points from the study as a whole: It was tumor-adjacent and tumor-blood pairs that overlapped less than tumor region pairs did. With p = 0.039, the top-250-clone fraction in tumors significantly exceeded that in blood.

Each 20-30 mg portion of unsorted bulk tissue served as the source for co-extraction of RNA and DNA. Priming with a constant-region primer yielded TCR beta cDNA from about 480 ng total RNA. Each TCR beta library was derived from three nested multiplex PCR rounds that employed slightly modified ARM-PCR. TCRdb ran MiXCR on the multiplex PCR reads and lists one entry per CDR3 protein. The data contain more than 100,000 distinct CDR3 sequences, 60% to 70% of them singletons. This clonotype was counted ten times or more. Its antigen is as yet unknown. The TCR sequence derives from a woman in her sixties or seventies with primary liver carcinoma and hepatitis B virus infection. Sequenced sample: liver tumor tissue from sampling region 1. Stated subset: tumor region T1, superior pole.

The CDR3 sequence: CASKWQGASTDTQYF. The CDR3, as DNA: TGTGCCAGCAAGTGGCAGGGGGCTAGCACAGATACGCAGTATTTT. The gene calls are TRBV12-3 or TRBV12-4 and TRBJ2-3; 8 bases line up with TRBD1. CDR3 length equals 15 residues. The ends lost 7 bases at V and 0 bases at J; junction bases unmatched: 6.